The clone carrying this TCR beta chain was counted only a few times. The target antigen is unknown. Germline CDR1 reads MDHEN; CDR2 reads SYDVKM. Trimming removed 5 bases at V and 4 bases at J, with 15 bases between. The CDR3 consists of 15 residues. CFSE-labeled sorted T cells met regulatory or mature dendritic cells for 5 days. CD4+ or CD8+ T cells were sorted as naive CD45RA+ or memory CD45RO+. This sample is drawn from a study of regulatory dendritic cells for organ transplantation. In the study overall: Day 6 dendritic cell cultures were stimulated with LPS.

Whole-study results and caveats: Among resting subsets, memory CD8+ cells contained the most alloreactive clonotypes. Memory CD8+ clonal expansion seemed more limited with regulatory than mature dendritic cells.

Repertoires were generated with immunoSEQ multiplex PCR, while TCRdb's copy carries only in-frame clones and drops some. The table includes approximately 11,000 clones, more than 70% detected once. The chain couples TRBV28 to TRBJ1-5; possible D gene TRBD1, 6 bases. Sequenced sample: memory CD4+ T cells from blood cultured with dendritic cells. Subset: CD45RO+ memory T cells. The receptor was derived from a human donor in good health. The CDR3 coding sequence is TGTGCCAGCAGTCCCTCCGTGACAGGAAATCAGCCCCAGCATTTT. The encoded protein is CASSPSVTGNQPQHF.